This T cell receptor beta chain was observed in a study of blood T cell repertoires in COVID-19. Study in general: COVID-19 samples, acute and convalescent, were from the United States, Italy and Spain. The cDNA or gDNA used as material had been derived from T cells, B-cell-depleted T cells, or PBMCs.

The V gene's germline CDR1 is SEHNR and CDR2 FQNEAQ (reference sequence). Trimming stripped 1 base from V and 3 bases from J, with 5 bases between. This CDR3 is 13 amino acids long. In the source study's methods: The authors estimated nucleated cell counts from reference gene primer amplification. Measured with immunoSEQ multiplex PCR; TCRdb has only the in-frame clones, and not every one. That table supplies the V and J calls and clone size; D and trimming were determined from the DNA. The repertoire includes 100,000 to 120,000 clones, about 85% of them detected once, and less than 3.5% sits in the top ten. This clone was seen a single time.

This rearrangement joins TRBV7-9 to TRBJ2-3; D is perhaps TRBD2 (5 bases). This sequence was found in a man aged 40-49 years with acute or convalescent COVID-19. Sequencing used peripheral blood. CDR3 protein: CASSLGETDTQYF. CDR3 DNA sequence: TGTGCCAGCAGCTTAGGGGAGACAGATACGCAGTATTTT.